The present TCR beta chain was sequenced within a study of T cell responses to AZD1222 COVID-19 vaccine. Study results and caveats: Repertoires were obtained solely post-peak T cell response. It was only 6 or 7 AZD1222 recipients who were seropositive at baseline.

The CDR3 loop spans 11 amino acids. The germline gives CDR1 SGHTA, CDR2 FQGTGA. The V and J ends lost 11 bases and 8 bases respectively, with 14 bases between them. The assay was immunoSEQ multiplex PCR, and TCRdb's table has in-frame clones only and misses some. The sample lists some 120,000 clones, roughly 93% seen once, with 1.6% in the top ten. Concerning this clone itself: The antigen is not known.

This specimen consisted of peripheral blood, obtained 28 days after the second AZD1222 dose. This sequence originates from an adult who received the AZD1222 COVID-19 vaccine. The rearrangement joins TRBV7-3 to TRBJ2-3; tentative D call: TRBD1 (5 bases). CDR3: CAQEGVSTQYF. The CDR3 nucleotides read TGTGCCCAAGAAGGGGTCAGTACGCAGTATTTT. The variable domain in full, completed from reference TRBV7-3 and TRBJ2-3, reads GAGVSQTPSNKVTEKGKYVELRCDPISGHTALYWYRQSLGQGPEFLIYFQGTGAADDSGLPNDRFFAVRPEGSVSTLKIQRTERGDSAVYLCAQEGVSTQYFGPGTRLTVL.